This T cell receptor beta chain was identified during a study of T cell changes during pregnancy in multiple sclerosis. The repertoire was sequenced with immunoSEQ multiplex PCR; TCRdb's copy has only in-frame clones and lacks some. Of 50,000 or so clones in the sample, around nine tenths are singletons; the top ten hold approximately 0.29%. V was trimmed by 4 bases and J by 10 bases, leaving 14 bases between them. This CDR3 region has 13 residues. Germline V gives CDR1 MNHEY, CDR2 SMNVEV (reference sequence). This clone was detected once. The rearrangement joins TRBV27 to TRBJ2-1, with TRBD2 as a possible D gene (5 bases). This TCR was recovered from a female donor with multiple sclerosis, enrolled in a pregnancy study. The sequencing used CD4+ T cells from peripheral blood mononuclear cells, collected in the second trimester of pregnancy. The chain's CDR3 is CASSSGEPREQFF. In DNA, the CDR3 is TGTGCCAGCAGTTCCGGGGAGCCCAGAGAGCAGTTCTTC.